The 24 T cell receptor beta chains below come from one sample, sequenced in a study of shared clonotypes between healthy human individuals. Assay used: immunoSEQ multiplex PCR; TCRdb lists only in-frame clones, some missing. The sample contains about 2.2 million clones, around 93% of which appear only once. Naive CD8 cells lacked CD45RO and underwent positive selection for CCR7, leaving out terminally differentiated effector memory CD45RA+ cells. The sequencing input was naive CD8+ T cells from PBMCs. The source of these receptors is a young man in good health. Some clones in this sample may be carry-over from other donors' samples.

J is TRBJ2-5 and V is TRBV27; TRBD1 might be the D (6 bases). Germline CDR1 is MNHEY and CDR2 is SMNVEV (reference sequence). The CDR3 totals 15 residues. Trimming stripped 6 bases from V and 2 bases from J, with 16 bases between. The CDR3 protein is CASSPTDSSQETQYF. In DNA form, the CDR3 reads TGTGCCAGCAGCCCCACGGACAGTTCACAAGAGACCCAGTACTTC.

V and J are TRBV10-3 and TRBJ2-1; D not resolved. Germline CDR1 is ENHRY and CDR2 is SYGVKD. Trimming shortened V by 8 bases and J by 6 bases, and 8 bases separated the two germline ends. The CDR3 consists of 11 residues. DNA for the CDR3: TGTGCCATCGGGATCATCAATGAGCAGTTCTTC. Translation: CAIGIINEQFF.

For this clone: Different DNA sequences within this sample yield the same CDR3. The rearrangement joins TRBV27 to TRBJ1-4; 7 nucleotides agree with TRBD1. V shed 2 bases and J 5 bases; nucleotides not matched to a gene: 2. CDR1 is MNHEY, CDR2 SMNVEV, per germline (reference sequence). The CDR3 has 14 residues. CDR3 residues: CASSLRTGNEKLFF. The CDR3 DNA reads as TGTGCCAGCAGTTTACGGACAGGCAATGAAAAACTGTTTTTT.

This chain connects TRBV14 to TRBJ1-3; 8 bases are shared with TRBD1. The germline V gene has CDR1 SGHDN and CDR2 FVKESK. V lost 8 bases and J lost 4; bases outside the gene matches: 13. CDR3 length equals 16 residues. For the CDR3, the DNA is TGTGCCAGCTCGGGGCAGGGGGCTCGTTTCGGAAACACCATATATTTT. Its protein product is CASSGQGARFGNTIYF.

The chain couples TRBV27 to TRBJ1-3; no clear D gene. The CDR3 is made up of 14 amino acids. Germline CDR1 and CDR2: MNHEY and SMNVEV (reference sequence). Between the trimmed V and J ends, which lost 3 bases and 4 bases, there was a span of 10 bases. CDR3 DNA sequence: TGTGCCAGCAGTTTTGGAGGGTCGGGAAACACCATATATTTT. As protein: CASSFGGSGNTIYF.

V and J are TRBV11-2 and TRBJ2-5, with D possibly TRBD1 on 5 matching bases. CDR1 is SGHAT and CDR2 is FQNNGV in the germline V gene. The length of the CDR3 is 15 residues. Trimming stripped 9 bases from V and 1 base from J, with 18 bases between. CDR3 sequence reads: CASTRLAGSQETQYF. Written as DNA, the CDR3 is TGTGCCAGTACCCGGTTAGCAGGGTCCCAAGAGACCCAGTACTTC.

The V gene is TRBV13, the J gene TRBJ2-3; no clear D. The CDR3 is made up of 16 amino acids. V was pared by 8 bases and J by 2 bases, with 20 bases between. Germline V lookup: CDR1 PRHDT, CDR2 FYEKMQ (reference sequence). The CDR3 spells CASEKASRSITDTQYF. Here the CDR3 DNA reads TGTGCCAGCGAAAAGGCGTCTCGGTCGATCACAGATACGCAGTATTTT.

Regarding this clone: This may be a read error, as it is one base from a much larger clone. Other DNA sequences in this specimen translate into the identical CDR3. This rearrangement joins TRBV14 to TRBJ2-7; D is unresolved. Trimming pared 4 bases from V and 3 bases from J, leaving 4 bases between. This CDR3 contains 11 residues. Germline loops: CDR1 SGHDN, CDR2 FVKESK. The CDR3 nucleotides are TGTGCCAGCAGCCTAGGCTACGAGCAGTACTTC. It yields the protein CASSLGYEQYF. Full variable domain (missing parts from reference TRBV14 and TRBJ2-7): EAGVTQFPSHSVIEKGQTVTLRCDPISGHDNLYWYRRVMGKEIKFLLHFVKESKQDESGMPNNRFLAERTGGTYSTLKVQPAELEDSGVYFCASSLGYEQYFGPGTRLTVT.

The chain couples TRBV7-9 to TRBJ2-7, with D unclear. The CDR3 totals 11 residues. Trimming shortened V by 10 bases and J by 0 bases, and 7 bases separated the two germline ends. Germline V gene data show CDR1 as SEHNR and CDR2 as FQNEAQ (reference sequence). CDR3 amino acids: CANTNSYEQYF. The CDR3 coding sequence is TGTGCCAACACCAACTCCTACGAGCAGTACTTC.

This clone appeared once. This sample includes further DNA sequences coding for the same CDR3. The CDR3 DNA sequence: TGCGCCAGCAGCCAAGAAGGGTACAATGAGCAGTTCTTC. This encodes CASSQEGYNEQFF. The chain carries TRBV4-1 and TRBJ2-1; no reliable D call. Deletions cut 0 bases from V and 4 bases from J, with 4 bases between. The germline V gene has CDR1 MGHRA and CDR2 YSYEKL. There are 13 residues in the CDR3.

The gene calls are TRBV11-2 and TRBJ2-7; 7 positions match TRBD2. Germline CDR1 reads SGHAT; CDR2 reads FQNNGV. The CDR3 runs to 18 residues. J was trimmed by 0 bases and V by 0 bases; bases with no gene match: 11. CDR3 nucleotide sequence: TGTGCCAGCAGCTTAGATTCTCGGCTAGCGGAGAGCTCCTACGAGCAGTACTTC. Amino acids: CASSLDSRLAESSYEQYF.

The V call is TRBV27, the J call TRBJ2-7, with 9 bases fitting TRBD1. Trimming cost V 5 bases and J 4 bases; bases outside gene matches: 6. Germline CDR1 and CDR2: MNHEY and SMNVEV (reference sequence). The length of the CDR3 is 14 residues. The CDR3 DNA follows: TGTGCCAGCAGTCTAGGGACAGGGAAGTACGAGCAGTACTTC. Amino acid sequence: CASSLGTGKYEQYF.

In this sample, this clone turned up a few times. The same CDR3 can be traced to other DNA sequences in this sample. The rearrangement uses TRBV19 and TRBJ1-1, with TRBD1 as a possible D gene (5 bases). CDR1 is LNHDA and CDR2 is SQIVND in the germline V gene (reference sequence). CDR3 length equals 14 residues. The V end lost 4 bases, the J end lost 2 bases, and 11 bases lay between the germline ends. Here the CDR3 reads CASSRTGGNTEAFF. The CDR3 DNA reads TGTGCCAGTAGTAGGACGGGGGGTAACACTGAAGCTTTCTTT.

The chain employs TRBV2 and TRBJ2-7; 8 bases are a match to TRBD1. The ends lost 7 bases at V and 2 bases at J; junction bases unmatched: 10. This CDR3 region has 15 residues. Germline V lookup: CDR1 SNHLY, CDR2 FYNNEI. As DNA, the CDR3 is TGTGCCAGCACAATCGGCCAGGGGGCTCCCTACGAGCAGTACTTC. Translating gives CASTIGQGAPYEQYF.

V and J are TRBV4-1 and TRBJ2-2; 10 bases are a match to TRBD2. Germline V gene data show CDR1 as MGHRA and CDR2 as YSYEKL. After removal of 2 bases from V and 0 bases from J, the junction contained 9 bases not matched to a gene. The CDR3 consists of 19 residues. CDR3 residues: CASSQTWRGLAPNTGELFF. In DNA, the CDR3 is TGCGCCAGCAGCCAAACCTGGCGGGGACTAGCGCCGAACACCGGGGAGCTGTTTTTT.

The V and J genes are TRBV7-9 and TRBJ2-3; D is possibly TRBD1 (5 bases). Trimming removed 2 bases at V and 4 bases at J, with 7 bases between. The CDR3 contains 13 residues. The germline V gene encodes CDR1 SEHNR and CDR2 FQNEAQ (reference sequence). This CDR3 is CASSLKGPDTQYF. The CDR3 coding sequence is TGTGCCAGCAGCTTAAAGGGGCCAGATACGCAGTATTTT.

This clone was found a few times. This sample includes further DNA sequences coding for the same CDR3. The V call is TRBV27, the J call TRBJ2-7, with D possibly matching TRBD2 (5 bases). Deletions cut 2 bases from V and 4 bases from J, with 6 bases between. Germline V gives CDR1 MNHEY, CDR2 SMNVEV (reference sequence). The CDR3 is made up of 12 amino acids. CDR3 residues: CASSLGGYEQYF. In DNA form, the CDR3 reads TGTGCCAGCAGTTTAGGCGGGTACGAGCAGTACTTC.

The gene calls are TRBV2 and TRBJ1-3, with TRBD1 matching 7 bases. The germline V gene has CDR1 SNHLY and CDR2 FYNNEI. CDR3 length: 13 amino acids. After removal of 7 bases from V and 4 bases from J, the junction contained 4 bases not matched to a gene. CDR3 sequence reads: CASKGAGGNTIYF. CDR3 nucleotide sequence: TGTGCCAGCAAGGGGGCAGGCGGAAACACCATATATTTT.

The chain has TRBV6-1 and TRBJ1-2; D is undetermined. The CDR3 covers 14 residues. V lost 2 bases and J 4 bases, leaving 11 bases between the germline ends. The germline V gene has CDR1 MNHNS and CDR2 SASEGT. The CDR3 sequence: CASSELDLFYGYTF. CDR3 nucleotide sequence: TGTGCCAGCAGTGAACTGGACCTTTTCTATGGCTACACCTTC.

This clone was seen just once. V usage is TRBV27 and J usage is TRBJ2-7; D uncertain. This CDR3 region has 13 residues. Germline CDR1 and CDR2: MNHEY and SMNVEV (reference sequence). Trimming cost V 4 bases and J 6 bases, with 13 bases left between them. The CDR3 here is CASSSTQGPEQYF. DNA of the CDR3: TGTGCCAGCAGTTCCACCCAAGGTCCCGAGCAGTACTTC.

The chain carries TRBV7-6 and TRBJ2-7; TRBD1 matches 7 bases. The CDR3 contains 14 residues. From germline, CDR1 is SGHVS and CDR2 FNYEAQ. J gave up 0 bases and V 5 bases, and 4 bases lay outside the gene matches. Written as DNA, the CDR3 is TGTGCCAGCAGCCCAGGGACAGTCTCCTACGAGCAGTACTTC. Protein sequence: CASSPGTVSYEQYF.

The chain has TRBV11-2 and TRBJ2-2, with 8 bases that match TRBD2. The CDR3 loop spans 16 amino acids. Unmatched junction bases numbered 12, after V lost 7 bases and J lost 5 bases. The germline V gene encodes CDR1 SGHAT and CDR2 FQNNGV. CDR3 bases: TGTGCCAGCAACAATCCGGGACTAGTAATTACCGGGGAGCTGTTTTTT. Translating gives CASNNPGLVITGELFF.

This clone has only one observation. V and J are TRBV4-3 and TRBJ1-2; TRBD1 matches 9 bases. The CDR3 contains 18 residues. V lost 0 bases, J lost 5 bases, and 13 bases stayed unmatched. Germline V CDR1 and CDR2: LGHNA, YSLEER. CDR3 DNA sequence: TGCGCCAGCAGCCAAGATGTATTCGAACAGGGGGCTTCGTATGGCTACACCTTC. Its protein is CASSQDVFEQGASYGYTF.

This chain's CDR3 is CASSQSGGSYEQYF. The CDR3 nucleotides read TGTGCCAGCAGCCAGTCAGGGGGTAGCTACGAGCAGTACTTC. The genes are TRBV7-3 and TRBJ2-7; 7 nucleotides match TRBD1. Germline values: CDR1 SGHTA, CDR2 FQGTGA. The V gene end was trimmed by 5 bases and the J gene end by 3 bases; junction bases not matched to a gene: 7. This CDR3 spans 14 amino acids.